This T cell receptor beta chain appears in the sequencing data of a study of control samples from healthy donors and cancer patients. Sequenced by immunoSEQ multiplex PCR; TCRdb stores in-frame clones only, minus some. This table holds 130,000 or so clones, about 89% found once. This clone was picked up one time. The sample consisted of blood. This TCR came from a man between 18 and 35 years old in good health.

DNA for the CDR3: TGTGCCAGCAGCCAGGACAGGGGTAAAGGCACTGAAGCTTTCTTT. Residues: CASSQDRGKGTEAFF. This chain connects TRBV4-2 to TRBJ1-1; TRBD1 aligns across 9 bases. CDR1 is LGHNA, CDR2 YNFKEQ, per germline. Unmatched junction bases numbered 6, after V lost 3 bases and J lost 4 bases. The CDR3 consists of 15 residues.